What follows is one T cell receptor (beta chain) and its context. In germline, CDR1 is MNHNY, CDR2 SVGAGI (reference sequence). The CDR3 is 18 residues long. V was pared by 5 bases and J by 1 base, with 21 bases between. This sample was included in a study of blood T cell repertoires in COVID-19. TCRdb's copy holds only in-frame clones and misses some; the assay was immunoSEQ multiplex PCR. Of a few hundred thousand clones detected, around nine tenths appear once; the ten largest clones hold around 1.9%. The chain couples TRBV6-6 to TRBJ1-5; D is unresolved. The specimen sequenced was PBMCs or T cells enriched from blood (not recorded which). This clonotype was obtained from a woman in her 40s who had recovered from COVID-19. In nucleotides, the CDR3 is TGTGCCAGCAGTCTCACTCCCCCCGGGGTGGCGAGCAATCAGCCCCAGCATTTT. Translated, it gives CASSLTPPGVASNQPQHF.